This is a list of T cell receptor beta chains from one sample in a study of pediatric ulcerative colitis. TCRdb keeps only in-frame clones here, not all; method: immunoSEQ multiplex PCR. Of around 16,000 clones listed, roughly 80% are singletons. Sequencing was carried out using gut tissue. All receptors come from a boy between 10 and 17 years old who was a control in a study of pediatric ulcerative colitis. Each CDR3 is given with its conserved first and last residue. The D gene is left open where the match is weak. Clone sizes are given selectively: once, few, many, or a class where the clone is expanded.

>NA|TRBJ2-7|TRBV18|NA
CASSLGLTYEQYF
TGTGCCAGCTCACTCGGCCTAACCTACGAGCAGTACTTC
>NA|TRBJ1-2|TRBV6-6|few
CASTPTGYGYTF
TGTGCCAGCACTCCAACAGGCTATGGCTACACCTTC
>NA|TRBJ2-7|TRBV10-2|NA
CASMKGPSYEQYF
TGCGCCAGCATGAAGGGGCCCTCCTACGAGCAGTACTTC
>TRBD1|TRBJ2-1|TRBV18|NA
CASSPPTGENEQFF
TGTGCCAGCTCACCACCCACAGGGGAAAATGAGCAGTTCTTC
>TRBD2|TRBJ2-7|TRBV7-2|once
CASSLVFARGGYEQYF
TGTGCCAGCAGCTTAGTCTTCGCGCGGGGGGGATACGAGCAGTACTTC
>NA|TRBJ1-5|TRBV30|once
CAWSPHEGSRSNQPQHF
TGTGCCTGGAGTCCCCACGAAGGGAGCCGTAGCAATCAGCCCCAGCATTTT
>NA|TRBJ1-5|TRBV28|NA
CASRDPNQPQHF
TGTGCCAGCCGGGACCCCAATCAGCCCCAGCATTTT
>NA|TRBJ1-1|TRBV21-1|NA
CASLGTEAFF
TGTGCCAGCCTGGGGACTGAAGCTTTCTTT
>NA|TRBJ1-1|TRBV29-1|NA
CSVGDTEAFF
TGCAGCGTCGGAGATACTGAAGCTTTCTTT
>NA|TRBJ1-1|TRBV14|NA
CASSRPENTEAFF
TGTGCCAGCAGCCGTCCCGAGAACACTGAAGCTTTCTTT
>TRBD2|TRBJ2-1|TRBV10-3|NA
CAISERASGGSSSYNEQFF
TGTGCCATCAGTGAAAGGGCTAGCGGGGGGTCGAGCTCCTACAATGAGCAGTTCTTC
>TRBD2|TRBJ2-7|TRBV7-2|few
CASSPSGGYPVQYF
TGTGCCAGCAGCCCCAGCGGGGGGTACCCTGTGCAGTACTTC
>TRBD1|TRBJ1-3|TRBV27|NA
CASRRTGTGGFGNTIYF
TGTGCCAGCAGACGAACCGGGACAGGGGGGTTTGGAAACACCATATATTTT
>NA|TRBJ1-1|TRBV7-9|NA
CASSPSRGGNTEAFF
TGTGCCAGCAGCCCCTCCCGTGGGGGGAACACTGAAGCTTTCTTT
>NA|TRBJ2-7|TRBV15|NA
CATSRDWTYEQYF
TGTGCCACCAGCAGAGATTGGACGTACGAGCAGTACTTC